This paragraph reports one T cell receptor beta chain. Clones were read by immunoSEQ multiplex PCR, and TCRdb kept only the in-frame ones, dropping some. The data contain under 100,000 clones, approximately 94% of them singletons. The sample belongs to a study of technical replicates of blood from a few donors. The CDR3 is made up of 12 amino acids. With 5 bases removed from V and 0 bases from J, the gap between germline ends came to 5 bases. Germline loops: CDR1 MNHNY, CDR2 SVGAGI (reference sequence). The rearrangement uses TRBV6-6 and TRBJ2-7, with D unresolved. The clonotype originates from a human donor in good health. Sample: T cells isolated from PBMCs. In nucleotides, the CDR3 is TGTGCCAGCAGTGCTAGCTCCTACGAGCAGTACTTC. As protein: CASSASSYEQYF.